This T cell receptor beta chain comes out of a study of T cell responses to AZD1222 COVID-19 vaccine. Study-wide points: Targeting of unmutated variant regions was reportedly seen in nearly half of spike-specific TCRs. Researchers report vaccine-associated CD4 TCRs spanning spike, with dominance at 160-218 and 743-854. The donor cohort was predominantly white British with a female majority, and clonal diversity may have been underestimated.

Second-dose intervals of approximately 4 or approximately 12 weeks were pooled. V lost 4 bases, J lost 4 bases, and 14 bases lay in between. In germline, CDR1 is MNHEY, CDR2 SVGEGT. CDR3 length: 14 amino acids. With respect to this clone: Its cognate antigen is unknown.

Here immunoSEQ multiplex PCR was the method, and the copy in TCRdb shows in-frame clones only, minus some. The sample includes 90,000 to 150,000 clones, 88% of them seen just once. V usage is TRBV6-2 or TRBV6-3 and J usage is TRBJ2-7, with D perhaps TRBD2 (6 bases). Sequenced material: peripheral blood, taken 28 days after the second AZD1222 dose. The TCR sequence derives from an adult who received the AZD1222 COVID-19 vaccine. In nucleotides, the CDR3 is TGTGCCAGCAGTTGGACTACTGAGGGGTACGAGCAGTACTTC. Encoded protein: CASSWTTEGYEQYF.